A single sample is the source of the 3 T cell receptor beta chains below, sequenced in a study of OX40 agonist ivuxolimab in advanced cancers. Assay: immunoSEQ multiplex PCR; the TCRdb copy retains only in-frame clones and omits some. Counted here are about 46,000 clones, 88% occurring once; the ten biggest clones make up around 58%. The material was CD4+ or CD8+ T cells sorted from blood, obtained in a trial of the OX40 agonist ivuxolimab. The receptors shown here come from an adult with an advanced solid tumor such as melanoma, head and neck, liver or kidney cancer.

This sequence joins TRBV14 and TRBJ2-1; tentatively, D is TRBD1 or TRBD2 (5 bases each). Germline lookup yields CDR1 SGHDN and CDR2 FVKESK. V was pared by 1 base and J by 6 bases, with 13 bases between. The CDR3 spans 15 residues. The CDR3 DNA sequence: TGTGCCAGCAGCCAAGCCCCGGGACCCTCCAATGAGCAGTTCTTC. Translation: CASSQAPGPSNEQFF.

CDR3 amino acids: CASSRDRGLGYTF. In DNA, the CDR3 is TGTGCCAGCAGCCGGGACAGGGGCCTCGGCTACACCTTC. The genes are TRBV14 and TRBJ1-2; 10 nucleotides agree with TRBD1. The trim removed 4 bases at V and 8 bases at J, leaving 4 bases unmatched. Per the germline V gene, CDR1 is SGHDN and CDR2 is FVKESK. The CDR3 is 13 amino acids.

The chain employs TRBV5-1 and TRBJ1-1, with TRBD1 identical over 8 bases. Germline loops: CDR1 SGHRS, CDR2 YFSETQ. CDR3 length: 15 residues. V lost 0 bases to trimming and J lost 7 bases; unmatched junction nucleotides: 8. CDR3 DNA sequence: TGCGCCAGCAGCTTGGTGTCAGGGGGCGCGGGTGAAGCTTTCTTT. This translates into CASSLVSGGAGEAFF.